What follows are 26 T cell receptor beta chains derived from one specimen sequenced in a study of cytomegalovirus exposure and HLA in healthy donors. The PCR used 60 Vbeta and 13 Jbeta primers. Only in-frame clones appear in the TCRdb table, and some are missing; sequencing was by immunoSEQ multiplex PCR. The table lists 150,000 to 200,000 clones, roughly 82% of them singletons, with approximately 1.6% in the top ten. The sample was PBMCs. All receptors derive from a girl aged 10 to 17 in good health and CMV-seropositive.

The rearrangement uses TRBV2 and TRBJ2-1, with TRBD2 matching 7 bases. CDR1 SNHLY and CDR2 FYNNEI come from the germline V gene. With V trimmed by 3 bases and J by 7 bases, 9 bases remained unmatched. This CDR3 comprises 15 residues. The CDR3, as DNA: TGTGCCAGCAGTGATTACGCGGGAGCGGTTAATGAGCAGTTCTTC. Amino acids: CASSDYAGAVNEQFF.

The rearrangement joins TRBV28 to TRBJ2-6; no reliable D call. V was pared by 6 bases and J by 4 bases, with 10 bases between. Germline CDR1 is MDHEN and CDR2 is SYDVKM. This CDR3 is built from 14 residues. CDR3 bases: TGTGCCAGCAGCGTTGGCGGAGGGGCCAACGTCCTGACTTTC. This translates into CASSVGGGANVLTF.

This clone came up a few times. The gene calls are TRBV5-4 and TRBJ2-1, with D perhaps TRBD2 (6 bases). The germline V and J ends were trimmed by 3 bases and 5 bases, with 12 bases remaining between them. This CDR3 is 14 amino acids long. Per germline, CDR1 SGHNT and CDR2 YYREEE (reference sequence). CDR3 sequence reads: CASSWGGINNEQFF. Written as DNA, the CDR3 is TGTGCCAGCAGCTGGGGAGGTATTAACAATGAGCAGTTCTTC.

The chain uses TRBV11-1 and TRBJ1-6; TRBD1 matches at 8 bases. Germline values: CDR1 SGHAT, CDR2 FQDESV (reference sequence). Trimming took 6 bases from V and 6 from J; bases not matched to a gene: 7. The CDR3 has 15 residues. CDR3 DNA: TGTGCCAGCAGACTACGGACAGGGAGTAATTCACCCCTCCACTTT. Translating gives CASRLRTGSNSPLHF. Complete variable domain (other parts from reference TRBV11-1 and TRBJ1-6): EAEVAQSPRYKITEKSQAVAFWCDPISGHATLYWYRQILGQGPELLVQFQDESVVDDSQLPKDRFSAERLKGVDSTLKIQPAELGDSAMYLCASRLRTGSNSPLHFGNGTRLTVT.

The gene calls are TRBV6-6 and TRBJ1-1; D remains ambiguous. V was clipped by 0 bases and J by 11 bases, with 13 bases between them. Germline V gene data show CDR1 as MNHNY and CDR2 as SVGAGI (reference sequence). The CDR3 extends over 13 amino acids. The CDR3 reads CASSYSDPVQAFF. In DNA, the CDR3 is TGTGCCAGCAGTTACTCAGACCCGGTACAGGCTTTCTTT.

CDR3 DNA: TGTGCCACCCCCCTTCAGGGACTTAGAATTGATGGCTACACCTTC. Residues: CATPLQGLRIDGYTF. The J gene is TRBJ1-2, the V gene TRBV7-6; D possibly corresponds to TRBD1 (5 bases). The CDR3 contains 15 residues. Trimming removed 10 bases from V and 6 bases from J, with 24 bases in between. Germline values: CDR1 SGHVS, CDR2 FNYEAQ. The full variable domain, its missing parts supplied by reference TRBV7-6 and TRBJ1-2, is GAGVSQSPRYKVTKRGQDVALRCDPISGHVSLYWYRQALGQGPEFLTYFNYEAQQDKSGLPNDRFSAERPEGSISTLTIQRTEQRDSAMYRCATPLQGLRIDGYTFGSGTRLTVV.

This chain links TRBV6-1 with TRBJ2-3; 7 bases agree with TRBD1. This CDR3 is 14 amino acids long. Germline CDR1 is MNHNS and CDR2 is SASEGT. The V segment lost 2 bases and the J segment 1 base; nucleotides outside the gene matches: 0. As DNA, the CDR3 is TGTGCCAGCAGTGAAACAGGGGGCACAGATACGCAGTATTTT. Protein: CASSETGGTDTQYF.

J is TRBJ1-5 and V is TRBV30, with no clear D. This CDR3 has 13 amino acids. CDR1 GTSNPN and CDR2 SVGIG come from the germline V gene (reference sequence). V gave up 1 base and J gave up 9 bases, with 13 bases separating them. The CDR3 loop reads CAWSEGWRRPQHF. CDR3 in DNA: TGTGCCTGGAGTGAAGGTTGGAGACGGCCCCAGCATTTT.

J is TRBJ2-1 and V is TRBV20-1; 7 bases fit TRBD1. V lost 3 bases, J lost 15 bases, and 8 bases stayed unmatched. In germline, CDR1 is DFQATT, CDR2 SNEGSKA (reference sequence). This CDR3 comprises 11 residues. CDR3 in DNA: TGCAGTGCTAGTCCCGACCACAGGGGGTTCTTC. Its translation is CSASPDHRGFF.

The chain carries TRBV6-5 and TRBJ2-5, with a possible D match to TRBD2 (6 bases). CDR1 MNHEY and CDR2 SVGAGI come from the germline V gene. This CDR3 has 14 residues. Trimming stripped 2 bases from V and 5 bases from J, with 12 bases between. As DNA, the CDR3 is TGTGCCAGCAGTTACGCGGAGGGAGTCGAGACCCAGTACTTC. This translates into CASSYAEGVETQYF.

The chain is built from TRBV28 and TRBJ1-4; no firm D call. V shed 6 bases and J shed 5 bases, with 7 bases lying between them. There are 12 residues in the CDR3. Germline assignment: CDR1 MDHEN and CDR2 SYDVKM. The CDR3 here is CASRSVNEKLFF. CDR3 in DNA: TGTGCCAGCAGGTCGGTGAATGAAAAACTGTTTTTT.

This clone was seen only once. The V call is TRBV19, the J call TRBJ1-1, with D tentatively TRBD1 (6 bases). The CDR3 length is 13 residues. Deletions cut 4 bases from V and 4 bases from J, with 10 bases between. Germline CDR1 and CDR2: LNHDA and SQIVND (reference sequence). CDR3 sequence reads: CASSRPDSTEAFF. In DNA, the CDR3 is TGTGCCAGTAGTAGGCCGGACAGCACTGAAGCTTTCTTT.

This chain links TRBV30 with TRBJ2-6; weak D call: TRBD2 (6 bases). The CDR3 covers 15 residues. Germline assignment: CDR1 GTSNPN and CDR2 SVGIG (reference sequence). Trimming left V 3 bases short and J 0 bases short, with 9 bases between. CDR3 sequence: CAWSQEGSGANVLTF. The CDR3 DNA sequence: TGTGCCTGGAGCCAGGAGGGCTCTGGGGCCAACGTCCTGACTTTC. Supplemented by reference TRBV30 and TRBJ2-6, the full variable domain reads SQTIHQWPATLVQPVGSPLSLECTVEGTSNPNLYWYRQAAGRGLQLLFYSVGIGQISSEVPQNLSASRPQDRQFILSSKKLLLSDSGFYLCAWSQEGSGANVLTFGAGSRLTVL.

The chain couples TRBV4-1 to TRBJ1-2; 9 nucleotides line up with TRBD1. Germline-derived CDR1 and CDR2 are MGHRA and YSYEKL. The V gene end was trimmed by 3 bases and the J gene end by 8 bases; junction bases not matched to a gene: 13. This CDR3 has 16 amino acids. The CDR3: CASSHQTGTGFGGYTF. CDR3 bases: TGCGCCAGCAGCCATCAAACCGGGACAGGGTTTGGCGGCTACACCTTC.

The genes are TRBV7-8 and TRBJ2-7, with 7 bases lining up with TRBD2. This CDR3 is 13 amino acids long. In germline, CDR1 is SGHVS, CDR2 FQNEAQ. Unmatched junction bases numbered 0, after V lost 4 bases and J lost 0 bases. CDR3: CASSWTSSYEQYF. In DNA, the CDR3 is TGTGCCAGCAGCTGGACTAGCTCCTACGAGCAGTACTTC.

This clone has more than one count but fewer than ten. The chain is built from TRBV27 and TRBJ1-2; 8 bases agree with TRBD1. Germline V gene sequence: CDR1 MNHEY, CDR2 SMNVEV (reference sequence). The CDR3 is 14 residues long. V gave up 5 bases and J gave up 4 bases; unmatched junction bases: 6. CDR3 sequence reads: CASSGQGGAYGYTF. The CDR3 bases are TGTGCCAGCAGTGGACAGGGTGGTGCCTATGGCTACACCTTC.

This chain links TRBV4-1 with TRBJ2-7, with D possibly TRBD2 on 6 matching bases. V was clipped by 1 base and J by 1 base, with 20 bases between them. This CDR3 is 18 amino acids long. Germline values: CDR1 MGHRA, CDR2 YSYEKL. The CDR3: CASSQGWDSALYSYEQYF. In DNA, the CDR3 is TGCGCCAGCAGCCAAGGTTGGGACTCAGCCCTGTATTCCTACGAGCAGTACTTC.

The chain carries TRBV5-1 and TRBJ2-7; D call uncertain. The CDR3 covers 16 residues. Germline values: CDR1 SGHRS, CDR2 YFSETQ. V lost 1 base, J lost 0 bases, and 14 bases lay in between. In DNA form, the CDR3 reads TGCGCCAGCAGCTTGCCGCGGAGCGAGGCCTCCTACGAGCAGTACTTC. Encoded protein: CASSLPRSEASYEQYF.

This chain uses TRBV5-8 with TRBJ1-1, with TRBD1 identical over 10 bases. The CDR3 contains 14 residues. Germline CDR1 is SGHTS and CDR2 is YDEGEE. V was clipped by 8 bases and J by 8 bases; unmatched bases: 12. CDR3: CASSLPTGGREAFF. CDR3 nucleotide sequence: TGTGCCAGTTCGTTACCGACAGGGGGCAGGGAAGCTTTCTTT.

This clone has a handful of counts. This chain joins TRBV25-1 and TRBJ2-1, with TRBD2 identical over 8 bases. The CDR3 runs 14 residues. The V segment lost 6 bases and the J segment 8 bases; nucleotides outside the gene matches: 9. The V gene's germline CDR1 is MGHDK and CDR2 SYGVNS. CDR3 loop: CASRSTSDWDEQFF. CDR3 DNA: TGTGCCAGCAGGTCGACTAGCGACTGGGATGAGCAGTTCTTC.

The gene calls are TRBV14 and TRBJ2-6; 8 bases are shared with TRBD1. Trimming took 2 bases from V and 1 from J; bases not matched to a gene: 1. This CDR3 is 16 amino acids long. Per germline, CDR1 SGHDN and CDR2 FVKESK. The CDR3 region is CASSQQGASGANVLTF. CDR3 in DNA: TGTGCCAGCAGCCAACAGGGGGCTTCTGGGGCCAACGTCCTGACTTTC.

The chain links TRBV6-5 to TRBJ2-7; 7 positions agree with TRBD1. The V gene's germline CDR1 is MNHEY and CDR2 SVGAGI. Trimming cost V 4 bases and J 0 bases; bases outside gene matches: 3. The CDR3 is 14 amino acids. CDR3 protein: CASSSGQLSYEQYF. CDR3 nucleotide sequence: TGTGCCAGCAGTTCGGGACAGCTCTCCTACGAGCAGTACTTC.

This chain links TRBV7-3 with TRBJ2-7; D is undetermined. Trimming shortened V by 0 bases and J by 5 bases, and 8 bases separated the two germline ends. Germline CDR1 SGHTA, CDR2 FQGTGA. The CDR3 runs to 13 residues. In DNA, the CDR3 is TGTGCCAGCAGCTTAACCCGACTGGACGAGCAGTACTTC. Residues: CASSLTRLDEQYF.

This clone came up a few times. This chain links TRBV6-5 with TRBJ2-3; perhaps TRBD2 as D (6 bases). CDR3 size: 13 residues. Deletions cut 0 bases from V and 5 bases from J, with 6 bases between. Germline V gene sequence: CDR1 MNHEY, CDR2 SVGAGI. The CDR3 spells CASSYSGGDTQYF. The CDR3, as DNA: TGTGCCAGCAGTTACTCGGGGGGAGATACGCAGTATTTT.

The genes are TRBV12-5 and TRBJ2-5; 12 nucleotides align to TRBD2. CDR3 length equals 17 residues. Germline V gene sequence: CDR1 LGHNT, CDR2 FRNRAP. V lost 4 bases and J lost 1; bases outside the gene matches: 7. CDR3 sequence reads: CASGSGPTSGGQETQYF. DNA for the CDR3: TGTGCTAGTGGTTCTGGCCCGACTAGCGGGGGCCAAGAGACCCAGTACTTC.

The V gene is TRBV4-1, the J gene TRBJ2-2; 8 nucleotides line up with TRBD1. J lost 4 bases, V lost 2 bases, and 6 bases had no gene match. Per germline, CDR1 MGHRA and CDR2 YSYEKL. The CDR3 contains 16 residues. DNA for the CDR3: TGCGCCAGCAGCCAACGTCAGGGGGCGGTCACCGGGGAGCTGTTTTTT. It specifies CASSQRQGAVTGELFF.